The present T cell receptor beta chain was sequenced within a study of T cell repertoires in cytomegalovirus infection. Study overall: Recently described HLA-C-restricted plus well-studied HLA-B-restricted CMV epitopes were used. It was the public TCR beta signatures that indicated both CMV infection and matching HLA type. Study results and caveats: CMV-specific TCR beta clonotypes restricted by HLA-C dominated the ex vivo response.

This CDR3 has 15 amino acids. V lost 4 bases and J lost 5, with 16 bases in between. CDR1 is SGDLS, CDR2 YYNGEE, per germline. With regard to this clonotype: Its antigen is still unknown.

TCRdb passed the reads through MiXCR, listing each CDR3 protein once. The data show about a million distinct CDR3 sequences, around 30% seen once. The clonotype comes from a human donor in good health (CMV status not recorded). Some clones in this sample may be carry-over from other donors' samples. The gene calls are TRBV9 and TRBJ2-1, with D perhaps matching TRBD2 (7 bases). Sequencing used cultured CD8+ T cells from PBMCs, obtained from culture after CMV antigen stimulation. As DNA, the CDR3 is TGTGCCAGCAGCATCCCGGGGGGCCGGGACAATGAGCAGTTCTTC. This codes for CASSIPGGRDNEQFF.